These 15 T cell receptor beta chains were all obtained from the same sample, sequenced in a study of beta chain features in type 1 diabetes. Points from the study as a whole: Within each of all four CD4+ subsets, Type 1 diabetes patients had TCRB CDR3s that were moderately but significantly shorter.

The antigens of these receptors remain unknown. Sequenced material consisted of expressed TCRB transcripts (all of the isolated RNA was reverse transcribed). The assay was immunoSEQ multiplex PCR, and TCRdb's table has in-frame clones only and misses some. This table has some 330,000 clones, roughly an eighth appearing once. The source material was naive CD4+ T cells from blood. These receptors were collected from a woman younger than 35 with type 1 diabetes.

This clone was detected a few times. The chain couples TRBV4-1 to TRBJ1-4; 10 bases are a match to TRBD1. This CDR3 has 14 residues. Germline-derived CDR1 and CDR2 are MGHRA and YSYEKL. Trimming cost V 5 bases and J 7 bases; bases outside gene matches: 4. The CDR3 nucleotides are TGCGCCAGCAGCTTCGACAGGGGGCCTGAAAAACTGTTTTTT. Translation: CASSFDRGPEKLFF.

This clone was counted only a few times. This specimen includes other DNA sequences encoding the same CDR3. The chain couples TRBV28 to TRBJ2-7; D gene uncertain. The CDR3 extends over 11 amino acids. V shed 3 bases and J shed 6 bases, with 6 bases lying between them. Germline-derived CDR1 and CDR2 are MDHEN and SYDVKM. Written as DNA, the CDR3 is TGTGCCAGCAGTTTGAGTCGCGAGCAGTACTTC. Its translation: CASSLSREQYF.

Only a few counts were recorded for this clone. The rearrangement uses TRBV5-6 and TRBJ2-1; D perhaps matches TRBD1 (6 bases). Germline V gene sequence: CDR1 SGHDT, CDR2 YYEEEE. Deletions cut 4 bases from V and 8 bases from J, with 7 bases between. The CDR3 spans 11 residues. The CDR3 here is CASSHRDEQFF. The CDR3 DNA follows: TGTGCCAGCAGCCACAGGGATGAGCAGTTCTTC.

This chain uses TRBV7-6 with TRBJ2-1, with D possibly TRBD2 on 5 matching bases. The CDR3 is 16 amino acids. The ends were cut back, 2 bases at V and 6 bases at J, with 17 bases in the middle. The germline CDR1 and CDR2 sequences are SGHVS and FNYEAQ. The CDR3 spells CASSLMPEGRGNEQFF. DNA of the CDR3: TGTGCCAGCAGCTTAATGCCTGAAGGACGGGGCAATGAGCAGTTCTTC.

The chain couples TRBV4-2 to TRBJ2-1; 9 nucleotides match TRBD2. Germline V gene sequence: CDR1 LGHNA, CDR2 YNFKEQ. The trim removed 0 bases at V and 6 bases at J, leaving 6 bases unmatched. This CDR3 has 16 amino acids. The DNA for the CDR3 is TGTGCCAGCAGCCAAGACCGGGGGCGGGAGGGCAATGAGCAGTTCTTC. It yields the protein CASSQDRGREGNEQFF.

With regard to this clone: The same CDR3 is also encoded by other DNA sequences in this sample. The chain recombines TRBV7-2 with TRBJ2-5; D unclear. From germline, CDR1 is SGHTA and CDR2 FQGNSA. This CDR3 has 13 residues. V was cut by 3 bases and J by 1 base, with 6 bases left in between. The CDR3 bases are TGTGCCAGCAGCTTCTCCCCCCAAGAGACCCAGTACTTC. It is translated as CASSFSPQETQYF.

The chain uses TRBV19 and TRBJ2-7; 9 bases map to TRBD1. V was pared by 4 bases and J by 3 bases, with 4 bases of the junction left unmatched. Germline CDR1 is LNHDA and CDR2 is SQIVND (reference sequence). The length of the CDR3 is 14 residues. CDR3 sequence (DNA): TGTGCCAGTAGTAGAACAGGGGGCCACTACGAGCAGTACTTC. Translating gives CASSRTGGHYEQYF. The variable domain in full, completed from reference TRBV19 and TRBJ2-7, reads DGGITQSPKYLFRKEGQNVTLSCEQNLNHDAMYWYRQDPGQGLRLIYYSQIVNDFQKGDIAEGYSVSREKKESFPLTVTSAQKNPTAFYLCASSRTGGHYEQYFGPGTRLTVT.

The chain uses TRBV10-3 and TRBJ2-1, with 7 nucleotides matching TRBD2. The V segment lost 10 bases and the J segment 10 bases; nucleotides outside the gene matches: 10. Germline loops: CDR1 ENHRY, CDR2 SYGVKD. The CDR3 has 12 residues. The DNA of the CDR3 is TGTGCCAGCAACATGGGACTAAAGGAGCAGTTCTTC. As protein: CASNMGLKEQFF.

This sequence joins TRBV5-4 and TRBJ2-1; possible D gene TRBD2, 6 bases. CDR1 and CDR2 from the germline V gene are SGHNT and YYREEE (reference sequence). Trimming took off 4 bases at V and 6 bases at J, with 17 bases between the two ends. The CDR3 totals 15 residues. The CDR3 loop reads CASSTGLPPGNEQFF. In nucleotides, the CDR3 is TGTGCCAGCAGCACGGGACTGCCCCCGGGCAATGAGCAGTTCTTC.

This clone appeared a few times. The CDR3 bases are TGTGCCAGCAGCTCAGCGGGTTTCGACTCTGAAGCTTTCTTT. Translated, it gives CASSSAGFDSEAFF. This sequence joins TRBV7-9 and TRBJ1-1; no definite D call. This CDR3 is built from 14 residues. Germline assignment: CDR1 SEHNR and CDR2 FQNEAQ (reference sequence). The V end was cut by 4 bases, the J end by 6 bases, with 15 bases between.

The rearrangement uses TRBV29-1 and TRBJ2-1; TRBD2 matches at 7 bases. The CDR3 consists of 14 residues. The ends lost 3 bases at V and 7 bases at J; junction bases unmatched: 9. Germline CDR1 is SQVTM and CDR2 is ANQGSEA. The CDR3 region has the DNA TGCAGCGTTGACGGCGGGAGTGTAAGGAATGAGCAGTTCTTC. Amino acid sequence: CSVDGGSVRNEQFF.

The chain uses TRBV28 and TRBJ2-2, with D possibly being TRBD1 (5 bases). Germline V gene data show CDR1 as MDHEN and CDR2 as SYDVKM. This CDR3 contains 13 residues. V lost 8 bases and J 2 bases, leaving 9 bases between the germline ends. This chain's CDR3 is CASWTPNTGELFF. The DNA of the CDR3 is TGTGCCAGCTGGACACCAAACACCGGGGAGCTGTTTTTT.

This clone appeared a few times. V gene TRBV18 combines with J gene TRBJ1-1; possibly TRBD1 for D (6 bases). Trimming removed 4 bases from V and 1 base from J, with 7 bases in between. This CDR3 has 13 residues. Germline CDR1 reads KGHSH; CDR2 reads LQKENI. The CDR3 DNA follows: TGTGCCAGCTCACGGGACAAGAACACTGAAGCTTTCTTT. Translating it yields CASSRDKNTEAFF.

This clone turned up a few times. The chain is built from TRBV9 and TRBJ2-2; possible D gene TRBD1, 5 bases. Trimming removed 4 bases from V and 6 bases from J, with 7 bases in between. Per the germline V gene, CDR1 is SGDLS and CDR2 is YYNGEE. The CDR3 consists of 12 residues. The CDR3 nucleotides are TGTGCCAGCAGCTTCAGGGCCGGGGAGCTGTTTTTT. Translation: CASSFRAGELFF.

This clone turned up a few times. This CDR3 is also generated by other DNA sequences in the sample. The V and J genes are TRBV19 and TRBJ2-7; perhaps TRBD2 as D (6 bases). Germline V gene lookup returns CDR1 LNHDA and CDR2 SQIVND (reference sequence). The V end was cut by 3 bases, the J end by 7 bases, with 7 bases between. The CDR3 runs 11 residues. Here the CDR3 reads CASSIGGEQYF. DNA of the CDR3: TGTGCCAGTAGTATCGGGGGAGAGCAGTACTTC.